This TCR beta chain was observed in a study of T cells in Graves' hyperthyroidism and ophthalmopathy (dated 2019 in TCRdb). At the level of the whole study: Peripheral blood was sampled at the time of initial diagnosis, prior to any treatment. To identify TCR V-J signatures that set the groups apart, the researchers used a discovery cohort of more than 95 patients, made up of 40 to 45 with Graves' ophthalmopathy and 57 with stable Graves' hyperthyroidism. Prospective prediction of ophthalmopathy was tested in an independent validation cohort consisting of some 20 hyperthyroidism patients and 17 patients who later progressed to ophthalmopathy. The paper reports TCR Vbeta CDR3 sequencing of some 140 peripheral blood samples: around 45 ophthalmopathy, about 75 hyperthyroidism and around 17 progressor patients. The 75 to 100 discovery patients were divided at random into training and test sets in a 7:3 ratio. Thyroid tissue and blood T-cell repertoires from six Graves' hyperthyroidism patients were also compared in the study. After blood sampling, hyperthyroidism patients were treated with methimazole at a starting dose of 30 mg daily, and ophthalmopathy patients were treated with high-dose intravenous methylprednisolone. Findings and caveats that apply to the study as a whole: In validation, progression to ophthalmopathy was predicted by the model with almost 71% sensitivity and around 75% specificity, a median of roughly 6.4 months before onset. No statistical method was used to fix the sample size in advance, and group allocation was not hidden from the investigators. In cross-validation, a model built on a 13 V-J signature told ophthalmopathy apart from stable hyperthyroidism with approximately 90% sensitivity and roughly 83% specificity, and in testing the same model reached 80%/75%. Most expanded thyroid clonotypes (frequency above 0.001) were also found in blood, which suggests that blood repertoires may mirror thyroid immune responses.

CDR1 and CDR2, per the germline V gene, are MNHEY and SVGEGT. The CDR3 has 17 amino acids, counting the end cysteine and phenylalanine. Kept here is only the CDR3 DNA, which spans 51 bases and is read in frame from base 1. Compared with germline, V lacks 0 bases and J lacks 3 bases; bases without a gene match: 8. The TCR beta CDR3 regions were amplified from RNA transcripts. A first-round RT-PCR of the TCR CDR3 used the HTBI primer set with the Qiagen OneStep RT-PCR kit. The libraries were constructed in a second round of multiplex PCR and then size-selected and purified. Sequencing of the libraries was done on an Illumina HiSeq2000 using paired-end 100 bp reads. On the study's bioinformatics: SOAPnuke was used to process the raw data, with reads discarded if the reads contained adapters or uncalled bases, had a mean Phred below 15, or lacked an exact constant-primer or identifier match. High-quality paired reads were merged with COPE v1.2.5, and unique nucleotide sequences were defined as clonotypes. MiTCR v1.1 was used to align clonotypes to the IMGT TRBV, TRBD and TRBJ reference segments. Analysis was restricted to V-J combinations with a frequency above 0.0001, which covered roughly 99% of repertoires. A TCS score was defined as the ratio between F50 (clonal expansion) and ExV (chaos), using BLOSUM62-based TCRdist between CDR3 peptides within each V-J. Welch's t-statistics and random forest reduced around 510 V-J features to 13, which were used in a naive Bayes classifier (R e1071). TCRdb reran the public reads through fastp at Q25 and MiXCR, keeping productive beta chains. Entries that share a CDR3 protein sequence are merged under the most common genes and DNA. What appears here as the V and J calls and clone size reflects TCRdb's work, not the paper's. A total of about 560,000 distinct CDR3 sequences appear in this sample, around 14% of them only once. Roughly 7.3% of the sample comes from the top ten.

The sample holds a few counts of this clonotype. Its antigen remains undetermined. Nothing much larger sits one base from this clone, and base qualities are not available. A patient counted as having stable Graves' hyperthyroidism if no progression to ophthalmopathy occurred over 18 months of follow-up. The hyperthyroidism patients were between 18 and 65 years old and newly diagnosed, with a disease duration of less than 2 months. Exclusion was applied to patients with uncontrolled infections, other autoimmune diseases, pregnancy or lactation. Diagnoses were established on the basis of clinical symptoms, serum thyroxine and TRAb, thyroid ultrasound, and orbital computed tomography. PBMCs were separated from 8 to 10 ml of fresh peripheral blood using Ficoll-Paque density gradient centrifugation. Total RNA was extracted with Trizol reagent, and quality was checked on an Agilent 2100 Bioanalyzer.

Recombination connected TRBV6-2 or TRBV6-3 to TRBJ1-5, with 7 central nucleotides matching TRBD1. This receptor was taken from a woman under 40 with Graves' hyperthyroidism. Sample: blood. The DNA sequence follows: TGTGCCAGCAGTTACTCTTTCCCAGGGGGTAACAATCAGCCCCAGCATTTT. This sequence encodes CASSYSFPGGNNQPQHF.